A selection of T cell receptor beta chains follows, all from one sample in a study of cytotoxic CD8 clonotypes in ibrutinib-treated CLL. Assay used: immunoSEQ multiplex PCR; TCRdb lists only in-frame clones, some missing. The profile shows approximately 160,000 clones, about 88% of them singletons. The specimen comprised PBMCs, sampled at disease progression, from a patient treated with ibrutinib. These receptor sequences come from a human donor with chronic lymphocytic leukemia. CDR3s include the opening cysteine and the closing phenylalanine or tryptophan. The D gene is left open where the match is weak. Clone size is given for some rows only: seen once, a few or many times, or a class if the clone is expanded.

V gene,clone size,D gene,J gene,CDR3 DNA,CDR3 protein
TRBV19,.,.,TRBJ1-2,TGTGCCAGTAGATTAGGTACAGACTATGGCTACACCTTC,CASRLGTDYGYTF
TRBV5-4,.,.,TRBJ1-2,TGTGCCAGCAGCAGTACAGGGAACTATGGCTACACCTTC,CASSSTGNYGYTF
TRBV27,.,TRBD2,TRBJ2-7,TGTGCCAGCAGTTCCTCACGGGGGGTGTCGTACGAGCAGTACTTC,CASSSSRGVSYEQYF
TRBV11-2,.,.,TRBJ2-5,TGTGCCAGCAGCTTAGACGGGGCCCAAGAGACCCAGTACTTC,CASSLDGAQETQYF
TRBV7-9,.,TRBD1,TRBJ1-1,TGTGCCAGCAGCTTAGTGGGGACAGGGGGCATGAACACTGAAGCTTTCTTT,CASSLVGTGGMNTEAFF
TRBV18,.,TRBD1,TRBJ1-2,TGTGCCAGCTCAGGGACAGGGGTGGACTATGGCTACACCTTC,CASSGTGVDYGYTF
TRBV9,.,.,TRBJ2-1,TGTGCCAGCACCCCGGACACATGGAGCTCCTACAATGAGCAGTTCTTC,CASTPDTWSSYNEQFF
TRBV7-9,.,.,TRBJ1-5,TGTGCCAGCACCTCGGAGGCAGGTTCGTTAGAGCCCCAGCATTTT,CASTSEAGSLEPQHF
TRBV7-6,.,TRBD2,TRBJ2-7,TGTGCCAGCAGCTACGAATTAGATGGACTAGTTGGAGAGCAGTACTTC,CASSYELDGLVGEQYF
TRBV11-2,.,TRBD2,TRBJ2-7,TGTGCCAGCAGCTTAACGGGAGGGGGATACGAGCAGTACTTC,CASSLTGGGYEQYF
TRBV5-4,.,TRBD2,TRBJ2-7,TGTGCCAGCAGCTTGGGGGGACTAGCGGGGCGACAAGGATACTACGAGCAGTACTTC,CASSLGGLAGRQGYYEQYF
TRBV29-1,.,.,TRBJ2-3,TGCAGCGTTACTTCGCAGGGGACAGATACGCAGTATTTT,CSVTSQGTDTQYF
TRBV18,.,.,TRBJ2-7,TGTGCCAGCTCAACTATCGCCCGGGACCCAAACGAGCAGTACTTC,CASSTIARDPNEQYF
TRBV6-5,.,.,TRBJ2-1,TGTGCCAGCAGTTACACCCGACAGCGTAATGAGCAGTTCTTC,CASSYTRQRNEQFF
TRBV6-4,.,.,TRBJ1-5,TGTGCCAGCAGTTCGGGGCCCCAGACTGAGCAGCATTTT,CASSSGPQTEQHF
TRBV27,.,.,TRBJ2-7,TGTGCCAGCAAGGGGGGAGGGCCTTTGGACGAGCAGTACTTC,CASKGGGPLDEQYF
TRBV27,.,TRBD1,TRBJ1-1,TGTGCCAGCAGTGGGACAGGGGGCTTTACTGAAGCTTTCTTT,CASSGTGGFTEAFF
TRBV14,.,TRBD1,TRBJ1-1,TGTGCCAGCAGCCTCACGGAGGACAGGTGGTGGACTGAAGCTTTCTTT,CASSLTEDRWWTEAFF
TRBV4-3,once,.,TRBJ1-2,TGCGCCAGCAGCCAAGATCGTTGGGGATTCACTAACTATGGCTACACCTTC,CASSQDRWGFTNYGYTF
TRBV6-5,.,TRBD2,TRBJ2-1,TGTGCCAGCAGACGCGGGAGTGGCAATGAGCAGTTCTTC,CASRRGSGNEQFF